This TCR beta chain was identified during a study of CDR3 diversity in severe acne. TCRdb re-analysed the PCR reads in MiXCR, keeping a single row per CDR3 protein. Of about 97,000 distinct CDR3 sequences detected, roughly 51% appear once; the ten largest clones hold roughly an eighth. Sequencing was carried out using blood. This TCR derives from a male donor with acne.

Here the CDR3 DNA reads TGTGCCAGCACTTCTACCCCGGGAAACACTGAAGCTTTCTTT. This sequence encodes CASTSTPGNTEAFF. The V call is TRBV5-4, the J call TRBJ1-1, with D uncertain. The V gene lost 6 bases and the J gene lost 2 bases, with 14 bases spanning the gap. This CDR3 has 14 residues. In germline, CDR1 is SGHNT, CDR2 YYREEE (reference sequence).